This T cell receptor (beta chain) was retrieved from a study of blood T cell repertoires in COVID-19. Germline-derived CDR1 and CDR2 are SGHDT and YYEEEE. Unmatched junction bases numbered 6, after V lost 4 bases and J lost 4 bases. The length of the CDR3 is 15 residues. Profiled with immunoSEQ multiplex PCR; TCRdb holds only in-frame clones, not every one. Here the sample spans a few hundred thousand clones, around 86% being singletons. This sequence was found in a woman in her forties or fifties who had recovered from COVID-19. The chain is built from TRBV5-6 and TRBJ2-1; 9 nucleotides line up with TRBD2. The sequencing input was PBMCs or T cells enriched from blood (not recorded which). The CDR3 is CASSNRAGGYNEQFF. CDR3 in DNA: TGTGCCAGCAGCAATAGAGCGGGAGGTTACAATGAGCAGTTCTTC.